This T cell receptor (beta chain) was captured in a study of shared clonotypes between healthy human individuals. This clone showed up just once. Other nucleotide sequences in the sample specify the same CDR3. Clones were sequenced by immunoSEQ multiplex PCR, and TCRdb holds only the in-frame ones, with some missing. This table has 1.5 million to 2.5 million clones, 85% to 95% appearing once. In the naive CD8 group, cells lacked CD45RO and were positively selected for CCR7, so terminally differentiated effector memory CD45RA+ cells were left out. The CDR3 spans 14 residues. Per germline, CDR1 SGDLS and CDR2 YYNGEE. Trimming stripped 0 bases from V and 2 bases from J, with 6 bases between.

This chain joins TRBV9 and TRBJ2-1, with a possible D match to TRBD2 (6 bases). Input material: naive CD8+ T cells sorted from blood. The clonotype originates from a man between 18 and 35 years old in good health. The CDR3 protein is CASSVAGAYNEQFF. Written as DNA, the CDR3 is TGTGCCAGCAGCGTAGCGGGGGCCTACAATGAGCAGTTCTTC.